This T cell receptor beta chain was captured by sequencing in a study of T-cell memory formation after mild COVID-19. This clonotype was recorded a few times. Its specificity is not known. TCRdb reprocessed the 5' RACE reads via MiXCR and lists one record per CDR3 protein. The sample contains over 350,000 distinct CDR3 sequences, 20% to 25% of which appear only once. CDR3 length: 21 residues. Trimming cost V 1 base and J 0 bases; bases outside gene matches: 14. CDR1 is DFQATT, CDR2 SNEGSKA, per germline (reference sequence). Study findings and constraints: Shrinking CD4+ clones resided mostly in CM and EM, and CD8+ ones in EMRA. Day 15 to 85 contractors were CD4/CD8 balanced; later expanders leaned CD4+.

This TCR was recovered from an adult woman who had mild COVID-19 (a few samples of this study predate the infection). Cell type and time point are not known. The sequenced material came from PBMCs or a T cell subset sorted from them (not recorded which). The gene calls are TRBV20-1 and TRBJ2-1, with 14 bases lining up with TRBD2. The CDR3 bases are TGCAGTGCTAGAGGATCCTCCTCCGGGACTAGCGGGAGAAGCTCCTACAATGAGCAGTTCTTC. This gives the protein CSARGSSSGTSGRSSYNEQFF.